These 14 T cell receptor beta chains came from one sample sequenced in a study of a mutant IDH1 vaccine in newly diagnosed glioma. Time point in this sample: week 35, safety follow-up. In every dose of vaccine, 300 ug of mutant IDH1 20-mer peptide was given alongside topical imiquimod. The repertoire was sequenced with immunoSEQ multiplex PCR; TCRdb's copy has only in-frame clones and lacks some. Of tens of thousands of clones listed, less than 90% are singletons. Their target antigens are unknown. The input for sequencing was PBMCs, taken from a glioma patient whose treatment included an IDH1 peptide vaccine. The receptors shown here come from a man aged 25-45 years with glioma.

The CDR3 DNA reads as TGTGCCAGCAGGATACCGGGACAGCTCATGAACACTGAAGCTTTCTTT. This codes for CASRIPGQLMNTEAFF. V is TRBV7-9 and J is TRBJ1-1; 7 bases agree with TRBD1. The germline V gene encodes CDR1 SEHNR and CDR2 FQNEAQ (reference sequence). The CDR3 extends over 16 amino acids. The V gene end was trimmed by 6 bases and the J gene end by 0 bases; junction bases not matched to a gene: 10.

The CDR3 sequence is CASSYNPFGTSGNEQFF. CDR3 bases: TGCGCCAGCAGTTATAATCCTTTTGGGACTAGCGGCAATGAGCAGTTCTTC. The rearrangement uses TRBV10-1 and TRBJ2-1; 11 positions agree with TRBD2. With 5 bases clipped from V and 6 bases from J, the junction kept 12 bases outside the gene matches. CDR1 and CDR2 from the germline V gene are WNHNN and SYGVQD (reference sequence). CDR3 length: 17 residues.

The chain is built from TRBV7-9 and TRBJ2-7; maybe TRBD1 (6 bases). The germline V and J ends were trimmed by 1 base and 3 bases, with 13 bases remaining between them. This CDR3 is built from 15 residues. The germline CDR1 and CDR2 sequences are SEHNR and FQNEAQ (reference sequence). CDR3 coding DNA: TGTGCCAGCAGCTTAGTTTTAGGACAGCTCTACGAGCAGTACTTC. It yields the protein CASSLVLGQLYEQYF.

The V call is TRBV18, the J call TRBJ2-3; 7 bases align to TRBD1. CDR1 KGHSH and CDR2 LQKENI come from the germline V gene. The CDR3 spans 17 residues. J was trimmed by 2 bases and V by 5 bases; bases with no gene match: 13. The DNA of the CDR3 is TGTGCCAGCTCAACACGGGTTTTGAGGGGGCACACAGATACGCAGTATTTT. Translation gives CASSTRVLRGHTDTQYF.

Here the CDR3 reads CASSPGPENYEQYF. The CDR3, as DNA: TGTGCCAGCAGCCCCGGGCCAGAGAACTACGAGCAGTACTTC. This rearrangement joins TRBV5-4 to TRBJ2-7; D is ambiguous. V lost 4 bases, J lost 3 bases, and 14 bases lay in between. The germline CDR1 and CDR2 sequences are SGHNT and YYREEE (reference sequence). The CDR3 extends over 14 amino acids.

This chain connects TRBV5-6 to TRBJ1-2, with D perhaps matching TRBD1 (6 bases). V lost 5 bases to trimming and J lost 8 bases, with 13 bases between them. The CDR3 runs to 12 residues. Germline V gene lookup returns CDR1 SGHDT and CDR2 YYEEEE. The CDR3 DNA reads TGTGCCAGCAGACCAGGGGTGCGGGGCTACACCTTC. Translation gives CASRPGVRGYTF.

This clone was seen just once. V usage is TRBV7-6 and J usage is TRBJ2-1, with D hard to call. The V end was cut by 3 bases, the J end by 6 bases, with 9 bases between. CDR1 and CDR2 from the germline V gene are SGHVS and FNYEAQ. This CDR3 has 13 residues. This chain's CDR3 is CASSFGRFNEQFF. The CDR3 DNA reads TGTGCCAGCAGCTTTGGGCGCTTCAATGAGCAGTTCTTC. The whole variable domain, remainder taken from reference TRBV7-6 and TRBJ2-1, is GAGVSQSPRYKVTKRGQDVALRCDPISGHVSLYWYRQALGQGPEFLTYFNYEAQQDKSGLPNDRFSAERPEGSISTLTIQRTEQRDSAMYRCASSFGRFNEQFFGPGTRLTVL.

The V and J genes are TRBV6-4 and TRBJ2-7; 8 bases are shared with TRBD1. In germline, CDR1 is MRHNA, CDR2 SNTAGT. V shed 11 bases and J 3 bases; nucleotides not matched to a gene: 9. The CDR3 is 13 amino acids. The chain's CDR3 is CALADRGNYEQYF. CDR3 nucleotides: TGTGCCCTGGCCGACAGGGGTAACTACGAGCAGTACTTC.

This chain uses TRBV11-2 with TRBJ2-1, with D possibly matching TRBD2 (5 bases). Trimming stripped 1 base from V and 6 bases from J, with 13 bases between. The germline gives CDR1 SGHAT, CDR2 FQNNGV. The CDR3 is 15 residues long. The CDR3 coding sequence is TGTGCCAGCAGCTTAGTGTCGGGGAAAGGCAATGAGCAGTTCTTC. Translation: CASSLVSGKGNEQFF.

This sequence joins TRBV28 and TRBJ2-2, with 7 bases identical to TRBD2. CDR3 length equals 16 residues. Per germline, CDR1 MDHEN and CDR2 SYDVKM. The V segment lost 7 bases and the J segment 3 bases; nucleotides outside the gene matches: 11. In DNA, the CDR3 is TGTGCCAGCACGGTCCCGACTAGCTCTTACACCGGGGAGCTGTTTTTT. This encodes CASTVPTSSYTGELFF.

This rearrangement joins TRBV30 to TRBJ2-1; no reliable D call. CDR3 length: 14 residues. Between the trimmed V and J ends, which lost 0 bases and 8 bases, there was a span of 14 bases. Per germline, CDR1 GTSNPN and CDR2 SVGIG (reference sequence). The CDR3 sequence is CAWSVPRFPYEQFF. CDR3 DNA sequence: TGTGCCTGGAGTGTGCCCCGATTCCCCTATGAGCAGTTCTTC.

The V call is TRBV5-6, the J call TRBJ2-5; perhaps TRBD2 as D (6 bases). The CDR3 sequence is 14 residues long. The V end was cut by 4 bases, the J end by 4 bases, with 14 bases between. Germline V lookup: CDR1 SGHDT, CDR2 YYEEEE. The CDR3 coding sequence is TGTGCCAGCAGCGGCGGGCGGGGAGGAGAGACCCAGTACTTC. It is translated as CASSGGRGGETQYF. Looking up the rest from reference TRBV5-6 and TRBJ2-5 gives the full variable domain: DAGVTQSPTHLIKTRGQQVTLRCSPKSGHDTVSWYQQALGQGPQFIFQYYEEEERQRGNFPDRFSGHQFPNYSSELNVNALLLGDSALYLCASSGGRGGETQYFGPGTRLLVL.

The genes are TRBV19 and TRBJ1-2; tentatively, D is TRBD1 (6 bases). The germline V gene encodes CDR1 LNHDA and CDR2 SQIVND (reference sequence). Trimming took 5 bases from V and 4 from J, leaving 14 bases between them. The CDR3 length is 14 residues. Here the CDR3 reads CASSVDRSSYGYTF. CDR3 nucleotides: TGTGCCAGTAGTGTCGACAGGAGCAGCTATGGCTACACCTTC.

The chain recombines TRBV7-9 with TRBJ1-4; TRBD1 might be the D (5 bases). CDR3 length: 15 amino acids. Germline assignment: CDR1 SEHNR and CDR2 FQNEAQ (reference sequence). V was pared by 3 bases and J by 8 bases, with 16 bases between. The CDR3 is CASSFFGEGEEKLFF. The CDR3 region has the DNA TGTGCCAGCAGCTTTTTTGGGGAAGGGGAAGAAAAACTGTTTTTT.